A single sample is the source of the 20 T cell receptor beta chains below, sequenced in a study of T cell clonality in common variable immunodeficiency. Study results and limitations: In common variable immunodeficiency, TCR beta chains reportedly carried fewer deletions and N-nucleotide insertions.

These TCRs are of unknown antigen specificity. The method was immunoSEQ multiplex PCR; TCRdb's version includes in-frame clones alone and lacks a portion of them. This repertoire lists 30,000 to 40,000 clones without singletons; approximately 6.8% sits in the top ten. The material sequenced was peripheral blood mononuclear cells. The origin of the receptors is a human donor with common variable immunodeficiency.

Turning to this clone: Read coverage stops 3 residues before the CDR3 terminus; the germline J gene supplies the remainder. The genes are TRBV30 and TRBJ1-6; D not certain. This CDR3 has 16 amino acids. V shed 0 bases and J shed 0 bases, with 9 bases lying between them. From germline, CDR1 is GTSNPN and CDR2 SVGIG (reference sequence). The CDR3 bases that were read are TGTGCCTGGAGTGTATCTGTTAGCTCCTATAATTCACCC. This sequence encodes CAWSVSVSSYNSP. The whole CDR3 region reads CAWSVSVSSYNSPLHF. Filled out from reference TRBV30 and TRBJ1-6, the complete variable domain reads SQTIHQWPATLVQPVGSPLSLECTVEGTSNPNLYWYRQAAGRGLQLLFYSVGIGQISSEVPQNLSASRPQDRQFILSSKKLLLSDSGFYLCAWSVSVSSYNSPLHFGNGTRLTVT.

In its sample, this clone is medium-sized. The read ends 3 residues shy of where the CDR3 ends; the end is completed using the germline J gene. The J gene is TRBJ1-1, the V gene TRBV20-1, with unresolved D. Germline V gives CDR1 DFQATT, CDR2 SNEGSKA (reference sequence). The CDR3 is 12 residues long. Trimming left V 5 bases short and J 4 bases short, with 11 bases between. Incomplete CDR3 DNA: TGCAGTGCTGCAAGGTCTCTCACTGAA. Its translation is CSAARSLTE. The CDR3, in full, reads CSAARSLTEAFF.

This clone was observed many times. The read comes to an end 3 residues before the CDR3 does, leaving the germline J gene to fill in the end. V and J are TRBV18 and TRBJ2-7, with 12 nucleotides matching TRBD2. Germline values: CDR1 KGHSH, CDR2 LQKENI. The CDR3 spans 16 residues. V gave up 4 bases and J gave up 1 base; unmatched junction bases: 5. The CDR3 DNA, read in part, is TGTGCCAGCTCACTGACTAGCGGGAGATTTTCCTACGAG. It translates to CASSLTSGRFSYE. The whole CDR3 protein is CASSLTSGRFSYEQYF.

This clone has ten or more counts. The read gets to within 3 residues of the CDR3 end, and the germline J gene fills in the rest. V is TRBV20-1 and J is TRBJ2-5; TRBD2 matches 11 bases. Germline values: CDR1 DFQATT, CDR2 SNEGSKA (reference sequence). The CDR3 consists of 15 residues. V trimming: 3 bases; J trimming: 7 bases; junction bases outside the gene matches: 10. The CDR3 sequence: CSARELAGDLGTQYF. CDR3 bases read: TGCAGTGCTAGGGAACTAGCGGGAGACTTGGGGACC.

By frequency in the sample, this clone is medium-sized. The read terminates 3 residues before the CDR3 end, so the remaining end is supplied by the germline J gene. The V call is TRBV20-1, the J call TRBJ1-2; no reliable D call. Germline V gene sequence: CDR1 DFQATT, CDR2 SNEGSKA (reference sequence). This CDR3 region has 12 residues. The V and J ends lost 3 bases and 4 bases respectively, with 9 bases between them. The CDR3: CSASGAGYGYTF. The DNA read from the CDR3 is TGCAGTGCTAGCGGAGCAGGCTATGGC.

This clone was recorded at least ten times. From the germline J gene comes the end of the CDR3, since the read stops 3 residues before it. The chain links TRBV19 to TRBJ1-6, with TRBD1 matching 8 bases. V lost 5 bases, J lost 0 bases, and 0 bases stayed unmatched. The CDR3 has 15 residues. Germline assignment: CDR1 LNHDA and CDR2 SQIVND (reference sequence). CDR3 region: CASSDRGSYNSPLHF. The CDR3 bases that were read are TGTGCCAGTAGTGACAGGGGCTCCTATAATTCACCC.

In its sample, this clone was seen a few times. The read terminates 3 residues ahead of where the CDR3 ends, so the germline J gene completes it. This chain connects TRBV5-1 to TRBJ2-1, with TRBD2 matching 8 bases. Germline-derived CDR1 and CDR2 are SGHRS and YFSETQ. The CDR3 is 16 residues long. The trim removed 7 bases at V and 6 bases at J, leaving 15 bases unmatched. The CDR3 protein is CASSEKGVAGLNEQFF. CDR3 DNA (partial): TGCGCCAGCTCAGAGAAAGGAGTAGCGGGGCTCAATGAG. Full variable domain (rest looked up from reference TRBV5-1 and TRBJ2-1): KAGVTQTPRYLIKTRGQQVTLSCSPISGHRSVSWYQQTPGQGLQFLFEYFSETQRNKGNFPGRFSGRQFSNSRSEMNVSTLELGDSALYLCASSEKGVAGLNEQFFGPGTRLTVL.

In this sample, this clone turned up a few times. Read data end 3 residues before the CDR3 end; the end is taken from the germline J gene. Within the sample, other DNA sequences also encode this same CDR3. The chain carries TRBV7-3 and TRBJ2-1; possible D gene TRBD2, 5 bases. Per the germline V gene, CDR1 is SGHTA and CDR2 is FQGTGA. Trimming pared 5 bases from V and 7 bases from J, leaving 6 bases between. This CDR3 has 11 amino acids. This CDR3 reads CASSPGNEQFF. CDR3 DNA, as far as it was read: TGTGCCAGCAGCCCGGGGAATGAG.

This clone was observed a few times. The CDR3 end is not reached by the read, which stops 3 residues before it; the germline J gene fills it in. J is TRBJ2-3 and V is TRBV20-1; 8 bases agree with TRBD2. The CDR3 runs 15 residues. Germline trimming cut 3 bases from V and 3 bases from J; bases unmatched to any gene: 8. Germline values: CDR1 DFQATT, CDR2 SNEGSKA (reference sequence). The CDR3 loop reads CSASRPASGTDTQYF. The covered CDR3 bases are TGCAGTGCTAGCAGACCCGCTAGCGGGACAGATACG.

At least ten counts were recorded for this clone. The read comes to an end 3 residues before the CDR3 does, leaving the germline J gene to fill in the end. The chain employs TRBV29-1 and TRBJ1-1; 7 bases match TRBD1. The V and J ends lost 7 bases and 1 base, in that order; junction bases with no gene match: 6. The CDR3 has 13 residues. CDR1 is SQVTM and CDR2 is ANQGSEA in the germline V gene. CDR3 loop: CSARGGPNTEAFF. The sequenced CDR3 bases are TGCAGCGCTAGAGGGGGCCCGAACACTGAA.

This clone has a handful of counts. The observed sequence ends 3 residues before the CDR3 terminus, with the missing tail filled in from the germline J gene. The chain combines TRBV30 with TRBJ2-5, with TRBD2 as a possible D gene (5 bases). The V gene's germline CDR1 is GTSNPN and CDR2 SVGIG (reference sequence). Trimming pared 0 bases from V and 3 bases from J, leaving 14 bases between. The CDR3 consists of 15 residues. The CDR3 sequence: CAWSVLAGIKETQYF. Partial CDR3 DNA: TGTGCCTGGAGTGTACTGGCGGGTATCAAAGAGACC. The whole variable domain, remainder taken from reference TRBV30 and TRBJ2-5, is SQTIHQWPATLVQPVGSPLSLECTVEGTSNPNLYWYRQAAGRGLQLLFYSVGIGQISSEVPQNLSASRPQDRQFILSSKKLLLSDSGFYLCAWSVLAGIKETQYFGPGTRLLVL.

This clone is termed medium-sized. The read is 3 residues too short to cover the CDR3 end, so that end is filled in from the germline J gene. The chain couples TRBV9 to TRBJ2-5; maybe TRBD1 (5 bases). This CDR3 comprises 15 residues. Germline V gene data show CDR1 as SGDLS and CDR2 as YYNGEE. V lost 2 bases and J 4 bases, leaving 15 bases between the germline ends. The CDR3 loop is CASSVQGLYGETQYF. The CDR3 bases that were read are TGTGCCAGCAGCGTGCAGGGTCTGTATGGAGAGACC.

This clone turned up a few times. The DNA ends 3 residues before the CDR3 does, and the rest of the CDR3 is filled in from the germline J gene. The chain joins TRBV20-1 to TRBJ2-3; 7 positions agree with TRBD2. The CDR3 runs to 14 residues. V trimming: 8 bases; J trimming: 0 bases; junction bases outside the gene matches: 8. Germline V gene lookup returns CDR1 DFQATT and CDR2 SNEGSKA (reference sequence). CDR3 DNA (partial): TGCAGTCTTAGCGGGTCACCTAGCACAGATACG. It encodes CSLSGSPSTDT. The CDR3 in full is CSLSGSPSTDTQYF.

This clone has ten or more counts. Coverage ceases 3 residues before the CDR3 finishes, and the germline J gene fills in the end. The chain links TRBV29-1 to TRBJ2-1; no clear D. The CDR3 spans 9 residues. V was cut by 5 bases and J by 8 bases, with 4 bases left in between. CDR1 SQVTM and CDR2 ANQGSEA come from the germline V gene. The sequenced part of the CDR3 DNA is TGCAGCGTTTCATATGAG. Protein product: CSVSYE. The complete CDR3 protein is CSVSYEQFF.

Many counts were recorded for this clone. The read ends 3 residues shy of where the CDR3 ends; the end is completed using the germline J gene. J is TRBJ1-6 and V is TRBV7-8; TRBD1 aligns across 10 bases. This CDR3 is 15 amino acids long. The junction had 4 bases not matched to a gene; V was cut back by 1 base and J by 10 bases. CDR1 and CDR2 (germline): SGHVS, FQNEAQ. CDR3 region: CASSLGTGGGSPLHF. The DNA read from the CDR3 is TGTGCCAGCAGCTTAGGGACAGGGGGTGGGTCACCC. Using reference TRBV7-8 and TRBJ1-6 for the parts outside the CDR3, the full variable domain is GAGVSQSPRYKVAKRGQDVALRCDPISGHVSLFWYQQALGQGPEFLTYFQNEAQLDKSGLPSDRFFAERPEGSVSTLKIQRTQQEDSAVYLCASSLGTGGGSPLHFGNGTRLTVT.

In its sample, this clone was seen a few times. The sequence runs out 3 residues before the end of the CDR3; the remainder is reconstructed from the germline J gene. The rearrangement joins TRBV7-9 to TRBJ2-5; D possibly corresponds to TRBD1 (6 bases). CDR1 and CDR2 from the germline V gene are SEHNR and FQNEAQ (reference sequence). Trimming removed 4 bases at V and 3 bases at J, with 12 bases between. This CDR3 is built from 14 residues. Partial CDR3 DNA: TGTGCCAGCAGCTGGGGGCGGGCCGAAGAGACC. This gives the protein CASSWGRAEET. The CDR3, in full, reads CASSWGRAEETQYF.

A word on this clone: Coverage ceases 3 residues before the CDR3 finishes, and the germline J gene fills in the end. The chain recombines TRBV7-9 with TRBJ2-1, with D tentatively TRBD1 (5 bases). This CDR3 contains 14 residues. Germline lookup yields CDR1 SEHNR and CDR2 FQNEAQ (reference sequence). Trimming stripped 2 bases from V and 8 bases from J, with 13 bases between. The CDR3 protein is CASSLMFQQDEQFF. The part of the CDR3 DNA that was read is TGTGCCAGCAGCTTAATGTTCCAACAGGATGAG.

With regard to this clone: The identical CDR3 is also encoded by other nucleotide sequences in the sample. The part of the CDR3 DNA that was read is TGTGCCAGCAGCTCCGTCGGTCTGTACGAG. Its translation is CASSSVGLYE. The complete CDR3 sequence is CASSSVGLYEQYF. This rearrangement joins TRBV11-1 to TRBJ2-7, with D uncertain. The read comes to an end 3 residues before the CDR3 does, leaving the germline J gene to fill in the end. There are 13 residues in the CDR3. From germline, CDR1 is SGHAT and CDR2 FQDESV (reference sequence). V lost 4 bases, J lost 4 bases, and 11 bases lay in between.

By proportion, this clone is medium-sized. Sequencing ends 3 residues short of the CDR3 end; the germline J gene provides the rest. The chain recombines TRBV23-1 with TRBJ2-4; 7 nucleotides agree with TRBD1. TRBV23-1 is placed among ORFs of uncertain function. The CDR3 runs to 14 residues. The V and J ends lost 6 bases and 4 bases, in that order; junction bases with no gene match: 6. CDR3 bases read: TGCGCCAGCAGAACCGGGACAGCAAAAAACATT. Its protein product is CASRTGTAKNI. The CDR3, in full, reads CASRTGTAKNIQYF.

This clone was seen many times. With the read ending 3 residues before the CDR3 end, the germline J gene is used to fill in that end. This chain uses TRBV28 with TRBJ1-2; perhaps TRBD1 as D (5 bases). V lost 4 bases to trimming and J lost 5 bases, with 17 bases between them. Germline CDR1 and CDR2: MDHEN and SYDVKM. This CDR3 comprises 15 residues. CDR3 DNA (partial): TGTGCCAGCAGTTCCCAGGGCGGGGCAGGGTATGGC. It yields the protein CASSSQGGAGYG. The CDR3 as a whole reads CASSSQGGAGYGYTF.